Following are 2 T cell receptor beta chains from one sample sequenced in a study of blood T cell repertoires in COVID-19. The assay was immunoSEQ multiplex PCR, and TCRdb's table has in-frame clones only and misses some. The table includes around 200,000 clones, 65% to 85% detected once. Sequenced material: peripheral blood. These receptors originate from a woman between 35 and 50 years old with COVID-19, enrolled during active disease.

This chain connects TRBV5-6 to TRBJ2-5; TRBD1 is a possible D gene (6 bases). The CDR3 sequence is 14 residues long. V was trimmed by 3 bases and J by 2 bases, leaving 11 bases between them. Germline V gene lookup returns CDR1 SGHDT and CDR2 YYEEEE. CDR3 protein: CASSWRTVQETQYF. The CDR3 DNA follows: TGTGCCAGCAGCTGGCGGACAGTGCAAGAGACCCAGTACTTC. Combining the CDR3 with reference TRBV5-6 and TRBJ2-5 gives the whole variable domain DAGVTQSPTHLIKTRGQQVTLRCSPKSGHDTVSWYQQALGQGPQFIFQYYEEEERQRGNFPDRFSGHQFPNYSSELNVNALLLGDSALYLCASSWRTVQETQYFGPGTRLLVL.

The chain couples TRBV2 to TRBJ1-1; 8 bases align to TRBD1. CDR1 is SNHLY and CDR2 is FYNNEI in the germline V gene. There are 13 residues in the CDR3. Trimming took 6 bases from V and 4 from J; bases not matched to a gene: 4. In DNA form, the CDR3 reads TGTGCCAGCAGACAGGGGGAGGCCACTGAAGCTTTCTTT. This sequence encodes CASRQGEATEAFF.